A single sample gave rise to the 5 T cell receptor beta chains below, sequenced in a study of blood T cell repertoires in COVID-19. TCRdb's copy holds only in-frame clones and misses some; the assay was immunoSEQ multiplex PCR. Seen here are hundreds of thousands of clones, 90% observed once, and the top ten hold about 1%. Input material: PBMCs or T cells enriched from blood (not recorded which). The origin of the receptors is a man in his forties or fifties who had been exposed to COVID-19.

Here the CDR3 DNA reads TGCAGCGTTGGGTATGGCAGGGATGAAAAACTGTTTTTT. Translation gives CSVGYGRDEKLFF. The V gene is TRBV29-1, the J gene TRBJ1-4, with D perhaps matching TRBD1 (5 bases). Germline V CDR1 and CDR2: SQVTM, ANQGSEA. The CDR3 is made up of 13 amino acids. The V end was cut by 4 bases, the J end by 6 bases, with 12 bases between.

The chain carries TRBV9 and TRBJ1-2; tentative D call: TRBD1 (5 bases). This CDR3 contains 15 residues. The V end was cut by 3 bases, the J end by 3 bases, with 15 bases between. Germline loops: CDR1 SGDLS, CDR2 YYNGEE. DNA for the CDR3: TGTGCCAGCAGCGCTGGTGCACAGGTCTACTATGGCTACACCTTC. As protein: CASSAGAQVYYGYTF.

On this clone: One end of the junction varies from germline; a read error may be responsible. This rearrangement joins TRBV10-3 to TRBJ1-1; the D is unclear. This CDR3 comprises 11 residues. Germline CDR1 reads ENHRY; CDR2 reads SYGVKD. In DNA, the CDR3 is TGTGCCATCAGTGACGGAGCCACCCGGGGCTTT. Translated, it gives CAISDGATRGF.

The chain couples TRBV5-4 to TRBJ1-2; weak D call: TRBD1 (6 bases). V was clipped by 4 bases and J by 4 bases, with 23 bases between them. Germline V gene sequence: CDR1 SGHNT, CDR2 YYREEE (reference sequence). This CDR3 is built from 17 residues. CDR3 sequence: CASSGGHGLRDLYGYTF. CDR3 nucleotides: TGTGCCAGCAGCGGGGGACACGGTCTTAGGGACCTCTATGGCTACACCTTC.

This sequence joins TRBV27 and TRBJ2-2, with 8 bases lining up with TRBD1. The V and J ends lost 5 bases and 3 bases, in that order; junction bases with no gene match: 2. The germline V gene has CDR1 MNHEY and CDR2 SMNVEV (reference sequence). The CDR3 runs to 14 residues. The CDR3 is CASSMTGDTGELFF. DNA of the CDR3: TGTGCCAGCAGTATGACAGGGGACACCGGGGAGCTGTTTTTT.